The next 10 T cell receptor beta chains were all read from a single sample in a study of Graves' ophthalmopathy and Graves' hyperthyroidism. The authors amplified TCR beta CDR3 regions from RNA transcripts. Following a first-round RT-PCR that used HTBI primers, a second-round multiplex PCR was carried out. TCRdb re-derived calls from the multiplex PCR reads in MiXCR, one entry per CDR3 protein. The data show almost 750,000 distinct CDR3 sequences, with 40% seen just once and 44% held by the top ten. The sample consisted of peripheral blood. These receptors came from an adult man with Graves' ophthalmopathy.

This clonotype has at least ten counts. This chain connects TRBV29-1 to TRBJ1-4, with a possible D match to TRBD1 (6 bases). The V end was cut by 7 bases, the J end by 5 bases, with 11 bases between. The V gene's germline CDR1 is SQVTM and CDR2 ANQGSEA. The CDR3 is 12 residues long. CDR3 region: CSGGQINEKLFF. DNA for the CDR3: TGCAGCGGTGGACAGATAAATGAAAAACTGTTTTTT.

J is TRBJ1-6 and V is TRBV5-4; D remains ambiguous. Deletions cut 5 bases from V and 4 bases from J, with 13 bases between. Germline V lookup: CDR1 SGHNT, CDR2 YYREEE (reference sequence). This CDR3 has 15 residues. CDR3 DNA: TGTGCCAGCAGTTACGAGGGCGGGTATAATTCACCCCTCCACTTT. Encoded protein: CASSYEGGYNSPLHF.

The sample holds a few counts of this clonotype. The chain links TRBV20-1 to TRBJ2-7; D not resolved. The V and J ends lost 3 bases and 6 bases respectively, with 9 bases between them. Per the germline V gene, CDR1 is DFQATT and CDR2 is SNEGSKA (reference sequence). The length of the CDR3 is 11 residues. CDR3 in DNA: TGCAGTGCTAGGGCAGCTGCCGAGCAGTACTTC. This sequence encodes CSARAAAEQYF.

To note about this clonotype: A much larger clone lies one base from this, so it may be a read error. This likely comes from a read error, as the CDR3 has no conserved phenylalanine or tryptophan at its end. This chain uses TRBV9 with TRBJ2-7; 9 positions match TRBD2. Per the germline V gene, CDR1 is SGDLS and CDR2 is YYNGEE. V dropped 4 bases and J dropped 4; count of bases not matched to a gene: 9. The CDR3 is made up of 15 amino acids. CDR3: CASSLIGGGEYEQYC. In DNA form, the CDR3 reads TGTGCCAGCAGCTTAATTGGCGGGGGGGAGTACGAGCAGTACTGC.

The chain recombines TRBV24-1 with TRBJ1-4; 10 nucleotides agree with TRBD1. The V segment lost 12 bases and the J segment 6 bases; nucleotides outside the gene matches: 9. The CDR3 covers 14 residues. Looked up from germline, CDR1 is KGHDR and CDR2 is SFDVKD. The CDR3 sequence is CAWNTGTGDEKLFF. In DNA form, the CDR3 reads TGTGCCTGGAATACCGGGACAGGGGATGAAAAACTGTTTTTT.

This clonotype was seen ten or more times. The V gene is TRBV2, the J gene TRBJ1-5; no firm D call. The CDR3 extends over 15 amino acids. Deletions cut 2 bases from V and 1 base from J, with 9 bases between. Germline CDR1 SNHLY, CDR2 FYNNEI. DNA for the CDR3: TGTGCCAGCAGTGAAAACAGCCAGAGCAATCAGCCCCAGCATTTT. Translation gives CASSENSQSNQPQHF.

This clonotype appeared many times. The V gene is TRBV6-5, the J gene TRBJ1-4; D possibly corresponds to TRBD1 (5 bases). With 5 bases removed from V and 5 bases from J, the gap between germline ends came to 15 bases. The CDR3 covers 15 residues. Germline V CDR1 and CDR2: MNHEY, SVGAGI. CDR3 in amino acids: CASSPSLDSNEKLFF. CDR3 DNA sequence: TGTGCCAGCAGTCCGTCCCTCGACAGCAATGAAAAACTGTTTTTT.

The rearrangement joins TRBV7-2 to TRBJ2-5, with 9 bases that match TRBD2. The germline V gene has CDR1 SGHTA and CDR2 FQGNSA. The CDR3 is 17 residues long. After removal of 5 bases from V and 2 bases from J, the junction contained 12 bases not matched to a gene. This chain's CDR3 is CASSPRRASGNQETQYF. CDR3 sequence (DNA): TGTGCCAGCAGCCCACGACGGGCTAGCGGGAATCAAGAGACCCAGTACTTC.

CDR3 bases: TGTGCCAGCAGTAATATTCCCGGCGGGGAGCTGTTTTTT. The encoded protein is CASSNIPGGELFF. The chain uses TRBV25-1 and TRBJ2-2, with D unclear. Germline CDR1 is MGHDK and CDR2 is SYGVNS. The V end was cut by 5 bases, the J end by 7 bases, with 11 bases between. CDR3 length: 13 residues.

Only one count was recorded for this clonotype. The chain has TRBV5-1 and TRBJ2-7; 10 nucleotides match TRBD1. V shed 5 bases, J shed 4 bases, and the junction held 9 bases outside the gene matches. Germline lookup yields CDR1 SGHRS and CDR2 YFSETQ. The CDR3 runs to 15 residues. The CDR3 nucleotides are TGCGCCAGCAGTTTCGGGACAGGGGTAGGGTACGAGCAGTACTTC. It codes for CASSFGTGVGYEQYF. The variable domain in full, with the rest retrieved from reference TRBV5-1 and TRBJ2-7, is KAGVTQTPRYLIKTRGQQVTLSCSPISGHRSVSWYQQTPGQGLQFLFEYFSETQRNKGNFPGRFSGRQFSNSRSEMNVSTLELGDSALYLCASSFGTGVGYEQYFGPGTRLTVT.